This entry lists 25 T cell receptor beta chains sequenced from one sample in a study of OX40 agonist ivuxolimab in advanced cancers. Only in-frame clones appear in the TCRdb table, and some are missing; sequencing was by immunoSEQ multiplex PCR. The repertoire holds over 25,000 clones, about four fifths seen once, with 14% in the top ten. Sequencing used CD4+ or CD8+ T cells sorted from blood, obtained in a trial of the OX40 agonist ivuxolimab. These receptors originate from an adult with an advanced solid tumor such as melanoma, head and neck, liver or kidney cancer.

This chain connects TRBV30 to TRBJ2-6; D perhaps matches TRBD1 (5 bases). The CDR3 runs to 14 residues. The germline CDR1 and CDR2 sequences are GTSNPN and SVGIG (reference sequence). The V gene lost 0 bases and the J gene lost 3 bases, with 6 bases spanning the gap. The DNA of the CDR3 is TGTGCCTGGAGTGTAGGGGTTGGGGCCAACGTCCTGACTTTC. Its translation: CAWSVGVGANVLTF.

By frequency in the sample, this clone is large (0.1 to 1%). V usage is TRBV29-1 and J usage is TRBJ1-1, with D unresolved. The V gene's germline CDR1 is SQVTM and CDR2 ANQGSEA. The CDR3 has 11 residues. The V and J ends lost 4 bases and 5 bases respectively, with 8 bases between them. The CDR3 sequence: CSVVRKTEAFF. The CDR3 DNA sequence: TGCAGCGTTGTTAGGAAGACTGAAGCTTTCTTT.

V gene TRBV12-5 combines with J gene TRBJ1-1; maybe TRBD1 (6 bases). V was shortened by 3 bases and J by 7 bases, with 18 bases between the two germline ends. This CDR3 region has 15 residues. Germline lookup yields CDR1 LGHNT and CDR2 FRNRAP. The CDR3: CASGLGGRGEGEAFF. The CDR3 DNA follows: TGTGCTAGTGGTTTAGGGGGGCGAGGGGAGGGTGAAGCTTTCTTT. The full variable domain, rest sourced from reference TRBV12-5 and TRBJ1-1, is DARVTQTPRHKVTEMGQEVTMRCQPILGHNTVFWYRQTMMQGLELLAYFRNRAPLDDSGMPKDRFSAEMPDATLATLKIQPSEPRDSAVYFCASGLGGRGEGEAFFGQGTRLTVV.

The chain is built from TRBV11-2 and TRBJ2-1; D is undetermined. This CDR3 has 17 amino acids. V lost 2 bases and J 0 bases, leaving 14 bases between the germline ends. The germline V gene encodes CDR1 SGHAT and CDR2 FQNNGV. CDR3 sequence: CASSLIFLAASYNEQFF. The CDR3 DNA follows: TGTGCCAGCAGCTTAATATTTCTGGCGGCCTCCTACAATGAGCAGTTCTTC.

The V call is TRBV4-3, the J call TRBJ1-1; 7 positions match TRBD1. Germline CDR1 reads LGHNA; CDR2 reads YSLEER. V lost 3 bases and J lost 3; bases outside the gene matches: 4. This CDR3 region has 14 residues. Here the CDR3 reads CASSHHTGDTEAFF. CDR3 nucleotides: TGCGCCAGCAGCCACCACACAGGGGACACTGAAGCTTTCTTT.

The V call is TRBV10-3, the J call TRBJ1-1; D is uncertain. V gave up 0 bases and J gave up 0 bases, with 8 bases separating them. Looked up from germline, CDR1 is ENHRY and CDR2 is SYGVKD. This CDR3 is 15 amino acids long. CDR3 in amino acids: CAISESVGVNTEAFF. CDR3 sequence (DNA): TGTGCCATCAGTGAGTCGGTCGGGGTGAACACTGAAGCTTTCTTT.

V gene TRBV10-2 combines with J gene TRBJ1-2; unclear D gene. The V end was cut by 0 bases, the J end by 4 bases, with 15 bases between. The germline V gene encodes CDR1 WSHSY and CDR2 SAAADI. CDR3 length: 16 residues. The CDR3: CASSESFLSGTYGYTF. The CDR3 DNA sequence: TGCGCCAGCAGTGAGTCTTTCTTGTCAGGAACCTATGGCTACACCTTC.

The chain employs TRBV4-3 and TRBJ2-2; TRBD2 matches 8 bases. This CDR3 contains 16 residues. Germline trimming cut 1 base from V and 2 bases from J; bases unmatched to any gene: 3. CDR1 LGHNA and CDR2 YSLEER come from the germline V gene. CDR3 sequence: CASSQGLATNTGELFF. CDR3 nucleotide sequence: TGCGCCAGCAGCCAAGGACTAGCGACTAACACCGGGGAGCTGTTTTTT.

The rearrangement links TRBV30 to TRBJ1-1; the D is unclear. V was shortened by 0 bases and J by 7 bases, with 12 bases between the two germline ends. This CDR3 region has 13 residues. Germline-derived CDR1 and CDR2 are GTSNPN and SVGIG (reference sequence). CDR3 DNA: TGTGCCTGGAGTGTCGCGCACCTTGATGAAGCTTTCTTT. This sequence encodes CAWSVAHLDEAFF. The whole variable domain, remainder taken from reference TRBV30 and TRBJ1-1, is SQTIHQWPATLVQPVGSPLSLECTVEGTSNPNLYWYRQAAGRGLQLLFYSVGIGQISSEVPQNLSASRPQDRQFILSSKKLLLSDSGFYLCAWSVAHLDEAFFGQGTRLTVV.

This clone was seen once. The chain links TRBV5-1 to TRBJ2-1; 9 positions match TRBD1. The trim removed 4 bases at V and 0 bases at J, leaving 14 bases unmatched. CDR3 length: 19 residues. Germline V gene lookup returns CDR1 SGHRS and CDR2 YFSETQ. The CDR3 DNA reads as TGCGCCAGCAGCGCCTCCGGGACAGGGAAAGGAGGCTCCTACAATGAGCAGTTCTTC. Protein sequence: CASSASGTGKGGSYNEQFF.

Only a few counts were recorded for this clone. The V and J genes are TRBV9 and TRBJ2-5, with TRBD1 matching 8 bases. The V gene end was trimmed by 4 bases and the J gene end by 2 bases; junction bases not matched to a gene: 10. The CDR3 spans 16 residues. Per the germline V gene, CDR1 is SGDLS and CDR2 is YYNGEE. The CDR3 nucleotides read TGTGCCAGCAGCCGCCCCGGCGGGACAGGACAAGAGACCCAGTACTTC. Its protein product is CASSRPGGTGQETQYF.

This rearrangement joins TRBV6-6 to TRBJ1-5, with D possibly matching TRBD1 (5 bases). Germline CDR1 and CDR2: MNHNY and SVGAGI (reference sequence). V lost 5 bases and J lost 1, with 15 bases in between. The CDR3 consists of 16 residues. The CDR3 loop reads CASSPLRQMSNQPQHF. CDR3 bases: TGTGCCAGCAGTCCCCTCAGACAGATGAGCAATCAGCCCCAGCATTTT.

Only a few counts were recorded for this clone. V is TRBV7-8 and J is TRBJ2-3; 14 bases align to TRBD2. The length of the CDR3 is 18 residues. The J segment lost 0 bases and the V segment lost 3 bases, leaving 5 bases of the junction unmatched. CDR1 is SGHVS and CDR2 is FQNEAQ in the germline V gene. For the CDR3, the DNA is TGTGCCAGCAGCTTGGGACTAGCGGGGGTTGCTAGCACAGATACGCAGTATTTT. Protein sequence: CASSLGLAGVASTDTQYF.

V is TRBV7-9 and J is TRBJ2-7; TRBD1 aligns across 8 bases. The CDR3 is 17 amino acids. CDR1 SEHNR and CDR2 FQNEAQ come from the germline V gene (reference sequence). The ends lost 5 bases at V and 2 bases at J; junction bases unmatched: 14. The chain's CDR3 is CASSLPMGQDLPYEQYF. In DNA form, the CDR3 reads TGTGCCAGCAGCCTACCCATGGGACAGGATTTACCCTACGAGCAGTACTTC. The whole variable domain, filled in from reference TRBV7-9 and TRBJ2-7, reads DTGVSQNPRHKITKRGQNVTFRCDPISEHNRLYWYRQTLGQGPEFLTYFQNEAQLEKSRLLSDRFSAERPKGSFSTLEIQRTEQGDSAMYLCASSLPMGQDLPYEQYFGPGTRLTVT.

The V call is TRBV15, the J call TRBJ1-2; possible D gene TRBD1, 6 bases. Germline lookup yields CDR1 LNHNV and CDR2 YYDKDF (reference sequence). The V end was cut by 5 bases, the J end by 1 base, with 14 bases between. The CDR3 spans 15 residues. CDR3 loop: CATSSPGAGNYGYTF. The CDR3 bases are TGTGCCACCAGCTCCCCAGGGGCCGGTAACTATGGCTACACCTTC.

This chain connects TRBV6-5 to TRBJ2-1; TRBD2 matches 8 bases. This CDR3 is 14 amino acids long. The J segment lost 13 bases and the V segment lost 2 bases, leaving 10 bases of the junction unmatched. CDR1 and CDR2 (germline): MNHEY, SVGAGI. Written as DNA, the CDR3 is TGTGCCAGCAGTTACCCTAGCGGTCGGGGGGGACAGTTCTTC. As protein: CASSYPSGRGGQFF.

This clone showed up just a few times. Here the CDR3 DNA reads TGTGCCAGCAGCCAAGATCGGGACCCTTGGAATAACGGGGGCGCCTATAGCAATCAGCCCCAGCATTTT. It encodes CASSQDRDPWNNGGAYSNQPQHF. The rearrangement uses TRBV14 and TRBJ1-5; possible D gene TRBD1, 6 bases. The V gene lost 0 bases and the J gene lost 0 bases, with 30 bases spanning the gap. CDR1 is SGHDN, CDR2 FVKESK, per germline. The CDR3 loop spans 23 amino acids.

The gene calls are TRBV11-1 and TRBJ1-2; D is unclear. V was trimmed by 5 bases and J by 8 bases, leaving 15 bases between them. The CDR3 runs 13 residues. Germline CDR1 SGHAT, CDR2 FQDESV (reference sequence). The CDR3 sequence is CASSPATLGGYTF. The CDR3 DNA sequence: TGTGCCAGCAGCCCCGCCACCTTAGGCGGCTACACCTTC.

The CDR3 loop reads CASSLGLAGGEQFF. CDR3 DNA: TGTGCCAGCAGCTTAGGACTAGCGGGGGGTGAGCAGTTCTTC. This sequence joins TRBV6-5 and TRBJ2-1; TRBD2 agrees at 14 bases. The CDR3 totals 14 residues. Germline V CDR1 and CDR2: MNHEY, SVGAGI. V trimming: 6 bases; J trimming: 9 bases; junction bases outside the gene matches: 4.

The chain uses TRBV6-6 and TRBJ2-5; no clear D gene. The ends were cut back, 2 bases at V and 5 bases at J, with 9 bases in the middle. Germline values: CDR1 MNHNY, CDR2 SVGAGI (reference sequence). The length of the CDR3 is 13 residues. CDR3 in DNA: TGTGCCAGCAGTTACCGGGCTACGGAGACCCAGTACTTC. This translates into CASSYRATETQYF.

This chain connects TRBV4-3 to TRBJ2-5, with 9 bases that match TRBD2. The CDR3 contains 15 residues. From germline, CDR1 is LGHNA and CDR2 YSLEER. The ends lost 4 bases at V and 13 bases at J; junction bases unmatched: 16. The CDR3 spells CASSPAVLAGPVRYF. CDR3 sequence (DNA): TGCGCCAGCAGCCCCGCGGTTCTAGCGGGGCCCGTTCGGTACTTC.

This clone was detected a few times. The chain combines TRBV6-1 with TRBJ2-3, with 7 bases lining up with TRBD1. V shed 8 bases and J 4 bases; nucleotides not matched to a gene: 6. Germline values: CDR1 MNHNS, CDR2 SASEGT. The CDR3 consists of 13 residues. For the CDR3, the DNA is TGTGCCAGCGGGACAGTAAGGGCAGATACGCAGTATTTT. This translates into CASGTVRADTQYF.

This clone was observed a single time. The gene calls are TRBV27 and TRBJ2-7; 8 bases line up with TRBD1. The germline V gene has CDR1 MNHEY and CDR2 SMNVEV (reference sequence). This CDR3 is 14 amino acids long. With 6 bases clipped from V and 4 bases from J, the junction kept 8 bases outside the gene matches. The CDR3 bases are TGTGCCAGCAGAGACACAGGGGGGATTTACGAGCAGTACTTC. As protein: CASRDTGGIYEQYF.

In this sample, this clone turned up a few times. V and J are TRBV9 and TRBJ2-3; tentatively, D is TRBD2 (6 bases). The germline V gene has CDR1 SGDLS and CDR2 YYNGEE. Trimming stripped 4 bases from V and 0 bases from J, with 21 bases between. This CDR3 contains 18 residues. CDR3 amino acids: CASSSGTAGSSSTDTQYF. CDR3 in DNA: TGTGCCAGCAGCTCGGGGACTGCAGGGTCTTCTAGCACAGATACGCAGTATTTT.

CDR3 sequence reads: CASSWGGRNYGYTF. CDR3 sequence (DNA): TGTGCCAGCAGCTGGGGAGGGCGCAACTATGGCTACACCTTC. The chain is built from TRBV7-9 and TRBJ1-2; no firm D call. CDR1 and CDR2 (germline): SEHNR, FQNEAQ (reference sequence). V lost 4 bases and J 2 bases, leaving 11 bases between the germline ends. CDR3 length: 14 amino acids.